These 20 T cell receptor beta chains came from one sample sequenced in a study of multiple sclerosis patients with progressive multifocal leukoencephalopathy. Repertoires were generated with immunoSEQ multiplex PCR, while TCRdb's copy carries only in-frame clones and drops some. The sample shows more than 30,000 clones, 80% to 90% of them seen only once. Time point defined: time of PML onset. The material was PBMCs, obtained from a patient treated with natalizumab. Source of these receptors: a woman between 40 and 55 years old with progressive multifocal leukoencephalopathy.

DNA for the CDR3: TGTGCCAGCAGCGGGACAGGGTCCTCGGAAAAGCAGTTCTTC. Its protein product is CASSGTGSSEKQFF. The chain combines TRBV9 with TRBJ2-1; 8 bases fit TRBD1. This CDR3 has 14 residues. V trimming: 3 bases; J trimming: 11 bases; junction bases outside the gene matches: 10. Germline V gene sequence: CDR1 SGDLS, CDR2 YYNGEE.

The table lists this clone with a count of one. V is TRBV29-1 and J is TRBJ2-7; 8 nucleotides align to TRBD1. Unmatched junction bases numbered 3, after V lost 7 bases and J lost 4 bases. CDR3 size: 11 residues. From germline, CDR1 is SQVTM and CDR2 ANQGSEA. The CDR3 loop reads CSAGQGYEQYF. For the CDR3, the DNA is TGCAGCGCCGGACAGGGTTACGAGCAGTACTTC.

This chain uses TRBV5-1 with TRBJ2-2, with 8 bases that match TRBD2. V was clipped by 2 bases and J by 1 base; unmatched bases: 7. Germline assignment: CDR1 SGHRS and CDR2 YFSETQ. The CDR3 sequence is 17 residues long. This chain's CDR3 is CASSLKASGGNTGELFF. In DNA form, the CDR3 reads TGCGCCAGCAGCTTAAAAGCCAGCGGGGGGAACACCGGGGAGCTGTTTTTT.

The count of this clone is one. V and J are TRBV28 and TRBJ1-1; D unresolved. Germline V gene data show CDR1 as MDHEN and CDR2 as SYDVKM. The germline V and J ends were trimmed by 3 bases and 6 bases, with 20 bases remaining between them. The CDR3 covers 16 residues. The CDR3 reads CASSFMTADTFPEAFF. CDR3 DNA: TGTGCCAGCAGTTTTATGACCGCCGATACGTTTCCTGAAGCTTTCTTT.

The V call is TRBV11-3, the J call TRBJ2-4, with D tentatively TRBD1 or TRBD2 (5 bases each). There are 15 residues in the CDR3. Deletions cut 4 bases from V and 6 bases from J, with 16 bases between. The germline gives CDR1 SGHNT, CDR2 YENEEA. CDR3: CASSSNRGVINIQYF. The CDR3 DNA reads TGTGCCAGCAGCTCCAATAGAGGGGTGATAAACATTCAGTACTTC. The full variable domain, rest sourced from reference TRBV11-3 and TRBJ2-4, is EAGVVQSPRYKIIEKKQPVAFWCNPISGHNTLYWYLQNLGQGPELLIRYENEEAVDDSQLPKDRFSAERLKGVDSTLKIQPAELGDSAVYLCASSSNRGVINIQYFGAGTRLSVL.

The chain links TRBV28 to TRBJ1-4; D gene uncertain. The CDR3 has 11 amino acids. CDR1 and CDR2 from the germline V gene are MDHEN and SYDVKM. The V gene lost 4 bases and the J gene lost 8 bases, with 5 bases spanning the gap. The CDR3, as DNA: TGTGCCAGCAGTTCACGAGAAAAACTGTTTTTT. Protein sequence: CASSSREKLFF.

The rearrangement joins TRBV5-6 to TRBJ1-1; D remains ambiguous. The ends were cut back, 1 base at V and 0 bases at J, with 7 bases in the middle. Germline V gene sequence: CDR1 SGHDT, CDR2 YYEEEE. The length of the CDR3 is 14 residues. The CDR3: CASSLRILNTEAFF. In DNA form, the CDR3 reads TGTGCCAGCAGCTTGCGGATCCTGAACACTGAAGCTTTCTTT.

This chain links TRBV7-2 with TRBJ1-5, with D hard to call. Trimming stripped 5 bases from V and 6 bases from J, with 11 bases between. Germline-derived CDR1 and CDR2 are SGHTA and FQGNSA. The CDR3 extends over 13 amino acids. In DNA, the CDR3 is TGTGCCAGCAGCCTAAAGGGCGGTCAGCCCCAGCATTTT. Translated: CASSLKGGQPQHF.

The chain employs TRBV7-2 and TRBJ2-1; D not certain. The CDR3 runs to 13 residues. CDR1 is SGHTA, CDR2 FQGNSA, per germline. V dropped 5 bases and J dropped 10 bases, with 15 bases sitting between them. The CDR3 DNA is TGTGCCAGCAGCCCCGGAAAGGTTTACGAGCAGTTCTTC. This sequence encodes CASSPGKVYEQFF.

This chain connects TRBV30 to TRBJ1-5, with TRBD1 matching 8 bases. Germline CDR1 GTSNPN, CDR2 SVGIG (reference sequence). The ends lost 6 bases at V and 7 bases at J; junction bases unmatched: 8. The CDR3 contains 13 residues. CDR3 sequence: CACQGQGGQPQHF. DNA for the CDR3: TGTGCCTGTCAAGGACAGGGAGGACAGCCCCAGCATTTT.

This chain uses TRBV30 with TRBJ2-1; D not resolved. Trimming removed 4 bases from V and 3 bases from J, with 4 bases in between. CDR3 length: 11 residues. CDR1 is GTSNPN, CDR2 SVGIG, per germline (reference sequence). CDR3 region: CAWTFYNEQFF. CDR3 nucleotide sequence: TGTGCCTGGACATTCTACAATGAGCAGTTCTTC.

The chain couples TRBV4-3 to TRBJ1-3, with a possible D match to TRBD1 (6 bases). V lost 3 bases to trimming and J lost 1 base, with 10 bases between them. The CDR3 is made up of 15 amino acids. Germline V gene sequence: CDR1 LGHNA, CDR2 YSLEER. The CDR3 DNA is TGCGCCAGCAGCCAGCAACAGGGATCTGGAAACACCATATATTTT. It codes for CASSQQQGSGNTIYF.

This chain uses TRBV4-2 with TRBJ2-5, with TRBD2 identical over 11 bases. TRBJ2-7 explains the end of the DNA better; the J call may be wrong. Per the germline V gene, CDR1 is LGHNA and CDR2 is YNFKEQ. The CDR3 is made up of 16 amino acids. The CDR3 spells CASSQGETSGVNEQYF. The CDR3 nucleotides read TGTGCCAGCAGCCAAGGCGAGACTAGCGGGGTGAACGAGCAGTACTTC.

This clone has only one observation. The chain recombines TRBV28 with TRBJ1-2; D unclear. The CDR3 covers 16 residues. V lost 0 bases and J lost 2, with 13 bases in between. In germline, CDR1 is MDHEN, CDR2 SYDVKM. The CDR3 sequence: CASSLWGLLQNYGYTF. The CDR3 DNA reads TGTGCCAGCAGTTTATGGGGTCTACTGCAGAACTATGGCTACACCTTC.

The DNA of the CDR3 is TGTGCCAGCAGCGCATCCCGGGTCATGGCGGGCTATGGCTACACCTTC. This codes for CASSASRVMAGYGYTF. V gene TRBV9 combines with J gene TRBJ1-2; D gene ambiguous. Germline V gene lookup returns CDR1 SGDLS and CDR2 YYNGEE. This CDR3 has 16 amino acids. V lost 3 bases to trimming and J lost 4 bases, with 19 bases between them.

This clone was seen just once. The chain recombines TRBV2 with TRBJ2-7; 8 nucleotides align to TRBD2. The junction had 4 bases not matched to a gene; V was cut back by 7 bases and J by 2 bases. The CDR3 extends over 13 amino acids. The germline gives CDR1 SNHLY, CDR2 FYNNEI. CDR3 loop: CASMLGLAYEQYF. The CDR3 coding sequence is TGTGCCAGCATGCTGGGACTAGCCTACGAGCAGTACTTC. Based on the CDR3 plus reference TRBV2 and TRBJ2-7, the full variable domain is EPEVTQTPSHQVTQMGQEVILRCVPISNHLYFYWYRQILGQKVEFLVSFYNNEISEKSEIFDDQFSVERPDGSNFTLKIRSTKLEDSAMYFCASMLGLAYEQYFGPGTRLTVT.

The chain couples TRBV29-1 to TRBJ1-1; no reliable D call. The germline gives CDR1 SQVTM, CDR2 ANQGSEA. Between the trimmed V and J ends, which lost 5 bases and 5 bases, there was a span of 15 bases. The CDR3 covers 13 residues. In nucleotides, the CDR3 is TGCAGCGTTAACTCTGGAGTTGGAACTGAAGCTTTCTTT. Amino acid sequence: CSVNSGVGTEAFF. Filled out from reference TRBV29-1 and TRBJ1-1, the complete variable domain reads SAVISQKPSRDICQRGTSLTIQCQVDSQVTMMFWYRQQPGQSLTLIATANQGSEATYESGFVIDKFPISRPNLTFSTLTVSNMSPEDSSIYLCSVNSGVGTEAFFGQGTRLTVV.

The V call is TRBV19, the J call TRBJ1-5; D unclear. From germline, CDR1 is LNHDA and CDR2 SQIVND (reference sequence). Trimming removed 4 bases at V and 2 bases at J, with 12 bases between. CDR3 length: 15 amino acids. DNA for the CDR3: TGTGCCAGTAGTAAAACCTCCTCGGGCAATCAGCCCCAGCATTTT. Its protein product is CASSKTSSGNQPQHF.

V and J are TRBV5-1 and TRBJ2-7; 7 nucleotides agree with TRBD1. The V and J ends lost 4 bases and 2 bases, in that order; junction bases with no gene match: 9. The CDR3 spans 15 residues. Germline values: CDR1 SGHRS, CDR2 YFSETQ. Here the CDR3 DNA reads TGCGCCAGCAGCATAAGGGGGCCCCGAACCTACGAGCAGTACTTC. Its protein product is CASSIRGPRTYEQYF.

The V gene is TRBV5-1, the J gene TRBJ2-7; TRBD1 agrees at 7 bases. The CDR3 totals 14 residues. V lost 0 bases, J lost 9 bases, and 9 bases stayed unmatched. CDR1 and CDR2 from the germline V gene are SGHRS and YFSETQ. This CDR3 reads CASSLEQGPRWQYF. CDR3 sequence (DNA): TGCGCCAGCAGCTTGGAACAGGGGCCGAGGTGGCAGTACTTC.